The rows below give T cell receptor beta chains drawn from one sample of a study of metastatic and nonmetastatic thyroid tumors. TCRdb re-clonotyped the PCR reads through MiXCR. The data contain roughly 4,500 clones, approximately 19% of them singletons. Sequencing used adjacent normal tissue. The receptors stem from a female donor with papillary thyroid cancer or a benign thyroid nodule (not recorded which). Some clones in this sample may be carry-over from other donors' samples. CDR3s include the opening cysteine and the closing phenylalanine or tryptophan. D genes are given only for firm matches. Expanded clones get a size class; other rows say once, few or many, or leave the size out.

abundance	d_gene	v_gene	j_gene	CDR3nt	CDR3aa
large	NA	TRBV6-1	TRBJ1-1	TGTGCCAGCAGTGAAGGTCCGGGGGGGAGAACTGAAGCTTTCTTT	CASSEGPGGRTEAFF
medium-sized	NA	TRBV12-3/TRBV12-4	TRBJ2-5	TGTGCCAGCAGTTTAGCAGGATCTGGCGTCGGCAACCTAGAGACCCAGTACTTC	CASSLAGSGVGNLETQYF
NA	NA	TRBV28	TRBJ2-1	TGTGCCAGCATTCCGTTACTAGCCTTGCACCTCTACGATGAGCAGTTCTTC	CASIPLLALHLYDEQFF
medium-sized	NA	TRBV5-1	TRBJ2-7	TGCGCCAGCAGCTTCGCGGGGTCTTCCTACGAGCAGTACTTC	CASSFAGSSYEQYF
medium-sized	TRBD1	TRBV11-2	TRBJ2-7	TGTGCCAGCAGCTTAAAACCGACAGGGTCCCACGAGCAGTACTTC	CASSLKPTGSHEQYF
many	NA	TRBV29-1	TRBJ1-4	TGCAGCGTTGGTTGGACAGCTGAAAAACTGTTTTTT	CSVGWTAEKLFF
few	NA	TRBV10-2	TRBJ2-2	TGCGCCAGCAGTGAGGGGTCGGGCACCGGGGAGCTGTTTTTT	CASSEGSGTGELFF
NA	NA	TRBV19	TRBJ1-4	TGTGCCAGTAGTATTTATGGGACGGCTAATGAAAAACTGTTTTTT	CASSIYGTANEKLFF
NA	NA	TRBV3-1	TRBJ1-2	TGCGCCAGCAGCCATCCTGGGCATCGAGGCTATACCTTC	CASSHPGHRGYTF
medium-sized	NA	TRBV20-1	TRBJ1-3	TGCAGTGCTAGTTCAGAAGGGGGATGCTCTGGAAACACCATATATTTT	CSASSEGGCSGNTIYF
few	NA	TRBV12-3/TRBV12-4	TRBJ1-3	TGTGCCAGCAGTTCTGACCTTGGAAACACCATATATTTT	CASSSDLGNTIYF
medium-sized	NA	TRBV6-4	TRBJ1-5	TGTGCCAGCAGTCCTACTAAGGGCTCGAAGCCCCAGCATTTT	CASSPTKGSKPQHF
medium-sized	NA	TRBV7-9	TRBJ1-1	TGTGCCAGCAGCTTATATGGGGGCAGGGGATTTACTGAAGCTTTCTTT	CASSLYGGRGFTEAFF
many	TRBD1	TRBV3-1	TRBJ1-1	TGTGCCAGCGGACGACAGGGGGGCACTGAAGCTTTCTTT	CASGRQGGTEAFF